The 2 T cell receptor beta chains listed next were all sequenced from one sample in a study of blood T cell repertoires in COVID-19 (dated by TCRdb to 2019 to 2021). Libraries were built with the immunoSEQ multiplex PCR assay. Here the immuneACCESS table is served through TCRdb, limited to in-frame sequences with V and J called. Missing clones are a known gap in these copies; in checked studies unresolved V genes cover under half, and the rest lacks a known reason. The sample table holds 75,000 or so clones, of which 84% were seen once. The biggest ten clones account for 3.5% of the sample. The material sequenced was peripheral blood. Every receptor here comes from a man in his fifties or sixties with acute or convalescent COVID-19.

The V call is TRBV18, the J call TRBJ2-2; the match to TRBD1 covers 7 bases. With V trimmed by 4 bases and J by 0 bases, 5 bases remained unmatched. Germline V gene sequence: CDR1 KGHSH, CDR2 LQKENI. The CDR3 is 16 residues long. For the CDR3, the DNA is TGTGCCAGCTCACGTGCAGGGGGTTCGAACACCGGGGAGCTGTTTTTT. Protein sequence: CASSRAGGSNTGELFF.

This clone was picked up one time. The V and J genes are TRBV11-2 and TRBJ1-5; a possible D gene is TRBD1 (5 bases). Germline CDR1 reads SGHAT; CDR2 reads FQNNGV. The CDR3 spans 13 residues. Trimming cost V 4 bases and J 9 bases, with 13 bases left between them. In DNA, the CDR3 is TGTGCCAGCAGCTACACCCAGGGTCGGCCCCAGCATTTT. Protein product: CASSYTQGRPQHF.